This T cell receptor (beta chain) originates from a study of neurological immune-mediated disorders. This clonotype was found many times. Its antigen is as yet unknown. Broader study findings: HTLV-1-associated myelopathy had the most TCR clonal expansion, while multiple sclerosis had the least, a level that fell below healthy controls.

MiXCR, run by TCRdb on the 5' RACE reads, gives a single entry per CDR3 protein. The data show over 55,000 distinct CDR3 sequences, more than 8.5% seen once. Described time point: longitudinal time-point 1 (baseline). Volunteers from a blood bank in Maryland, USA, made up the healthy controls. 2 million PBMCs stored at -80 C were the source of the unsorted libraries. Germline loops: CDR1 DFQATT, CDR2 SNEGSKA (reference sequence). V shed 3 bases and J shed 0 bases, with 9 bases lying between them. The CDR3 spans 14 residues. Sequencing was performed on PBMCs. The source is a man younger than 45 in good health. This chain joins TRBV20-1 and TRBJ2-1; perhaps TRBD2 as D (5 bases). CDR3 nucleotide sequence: TGCAGTGCTAGGGATGGAGGCTCCTACAATGAGCAGTTCTTC. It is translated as CSARDGGSYNEQFF.